These 25 T cell receptor beta chains originate from one sample sequenced in a study of blood T cell repertoires in COVID-19. TCRdb's copy holds only in-frame clones and misses some; the assay was immunoSEQ multiplex PCR. The table shows fewer than 450,000 clones, with about 90% occurring only once. The sample taken for sequencing was PBMCs or T cells enriched from blood (not recorded which). The receptors were gathered from a woman in her twenties or thirties who had recovered from COVID-19.

This clone has more than one count but fewer than ten. The rearrangement uses TRBV27 and TRBJ2-2; tentatively, D is TRBD1 (6 bases). CDR3 length: 16 amino acids. Germline CDR1 and CDR2: MNHEY and SMNVEV (reference sequence). Trimming cost V 0 bases and J 5 bases, with 13 bases left between them. The CDR3 region is CASSLSRGFPTGELFF. CDR3 in DNA: TGTGCCAGCAGTTTATCCAGGGGTTTCCCGACCGGGGAGCTGTTTTTT.

This clone was recorded only once. The chain recombines TRBV5-1 with TRBJ2-7; 7 bases align to TRBD1. Germline CDR1 SGHRS, CDR2 YFSETQ. V lost 3 bases to trimming and J lost 5 bases; unmatched junction nucleotides: 8. CDR3 size: 14 residues. The CDR3 region is CASSSTGNRHEQYF. CDR3 DNA: TGCGCCAGCAGCTCGACAGGGAATCGACACGAGCAGTACTTC.

The genes are TRBV28 and TRBJ2-5, with TRBD2 matching 7 bases. In germline, CDR1 is MDHEN, CDR2 SYDVKM. The CDR3 loop spans 14 amino acids. V shed 3 bases, J shed 2 bases, and the junction held 3 bases outside the gene matches. CDR3 loop: CASSFFGGQETQYF. The CDR3 DNA reads TGTGCCAGCAGTTTTTTCGGGGGGCAAGAGACCCAGTACTTC.

The J gene is TRBJ2-7, the V gene TRBV10-3, with D maybe TRBD2 (7 bases). CDR1 is ENHRY and CDR2 is SYGVKD in the germline V gene. The CDR3 totals 14 residues. Trimming stripped 5 bases from V and 0 bases from J, with 11 bases between. The chain's CDR3 is CAISPGGNSYEQYF. In DNA form, the CDR3 reads TGTGCCATCAGTCCGGGGGGCAACTCCTACGAGCAGTACTTC.

The chain uses TRBV18 and TRBJ1-1; TRBD1 matches at 8 bases. V gave up 4 bases and J gave up 0 bases; unmatched junction bases: 10. Germline V CDR1 and CDR2: KGHSH, LQKENI. The CDR3 sequence is 17 residues long. The DNA of the CDR3 is TGTGCCAGCTCACGGCCCCCAGGGGGCGCGATGAACACTGAAGCTTTCTTT. Its protein product is CASSRPPGGAMNTEAFF.

CDR3 DNA: TGTGCCAGTAGTATAGTGTCCAGAGGGTCGGCCAAAAACATTCAGTACTTC. The encoded protein is CASSIVSRGSAKNIQYF. The J gene is TRBJ2-4, the V gene TRBV19, with D possibly TRBD2 on 5 matching bases. Germline loops: CDR1 LNHDA, CDR2 SQIVND (reference sequence). V was cut by 1 base and J by 1 base, with 14 bases left in between. This CDR3 region has 17 residues.

The chain carries TRBV29-1 and TRBJ1-3; D gene uncertain. Germline V lookup: CDR1 SQVTM, CDR2 ANQGSEA. V was pared by 7 bases and J by 0 bases, with 10 bases between. CDR3 length: 13 residues. The DNA of the CDR3 is TGCAGCGCCAGGTACCCCTCTGGAAACACCATATATTTT. Its protein is CSARYPSGNTIYF.

This clone appeared a few times. The V gene is TRBV5-1, the J gene TRBJ2-1; D call uncertain. V dropped 4 bases and J dropped 5 bases, with 10 bases sitting between them. Germline V gene lookup returns CDR1 SGHRS and CDR2 YFSETQ. The CDR3 has 13 amino acids. The CDR3 here is CASSPMSHNEQFF. CDR3 coding DNA: TGCGCCAGCAGCCCCATGTCCCACAATGAGCAGTTCTTC.

The chain links TRBV7-9 to TRBJ1-2, with 7 bases aligning to TRBD1. The V segment lost 7 bases and the J segment 7 bases; nucleotides outside the gene matches: 9. Per the germline V gene, CDR1 is SEHNR and CDR2 is FQNEAQ (reference sequence). The CDR3 extends over 13 amino acids. CDR3 residues: CASTFSGQLGYTF. The CDR3 DNA reads TGTGCCAGCACCTTTTCGGGACAGCTTGGCTACACCTTC.

The chain employs TRBV18 and TRBJ1-6; tentative D call: TRBD1 (5 bases). The CDR3 totals 13 residues. Germline values: CDR1 KGHSH, CDR2 LQKENI. V dropped 3 bases and J dropped 6 bases, with 6 bases sitting between them. CDR3 nucleotides: TGTGCCAGCTCACCCGACAGTAATTCACCCCTCCACTTT. Translation gives CASSPDSNSPLHF.

The chain joins TRBV7-2 to TRBJ1-5, with 8 bases lining up with TRBD1. The CDR3 runs 14 residues. J lost 9 bases, V lost 3 bases, and 7 bases had no gene match. Germline V gives CDR1 SGHTA, CDR2 FQGNSA. The CDR3 loop reads CASSLNRGTGPQHF. The CDR3 nucleotides read TGTGCCAGCAGCTTGAACAGGGGGACTGGGCCCCAGCATTTT.

The V and J genes are TRBV14 and TRBJ2-2; TRBD2 is a possible D gene (5 bases). Per germline, CDR1 SGHDN and CDR2 FVKESK. The CDR3 loop spans 14 amino acids. The V end lost 1 base, the J end lost 11 bases, and 14 bases lay between the germline ends. CDR3 DNA sequence: TGTGCCAGCAGCCAAGCGGTGGGAGTTGGAGAGCTGTTTTTT. Protein product: CASSQAVGVGELFF.

The chain couples TRBV6-2 or TRBV6-3 to TRBJ2-3; perhaps TRBD2 as D (6 bases). This CDR3 contains 16 residues. Germline assignment: CDR1 MNHEY and CDR2 SVGEGT. V lost 0 bases and J lost 0, with 10 bases in between. This chain's CDR3 is CASSYSAGPSTDTQYF. Written as DNA, the CDR3 is TGTGCCAGCAGTTACTCGGCGGGGCCGAGCACAGATACGCAGTATTTT.

This chain connects TRBV7-8 to TRBJ2-1; 8 bases agree with TRBD2. The V gene's germline CDR1 is SGHVS and CDR2 FQNEAQ. Trimming at V came to 4 bases and at J to 8 bases, leaving 4 bases not matched to a gene. CDR3 size: 13 residues. CDR3 coding DNA: TGTGCCAGCAGCTACCCGGGGGGGGATGAGCAGTTCTTC. It codes for CASSYPGGDEQFF.

This chain links TRBV19 with TRBJ1-4; 7 positions match TRBD1. J was trimmed by 4 bases and V by 5 bases; bases with no gene match: 10. This CDR3 is 16 amino acids long. Germline assignment: CDR1 LNHDA and CDR2 SQIVND (reference sequence). CDR3 nucleotide sequence: TGTGCCAGTAGTCGACGTCGACAGGGTAATAATGAAAAACTGTTTTTT. Its protein is CASSRRRQGNNEKLFF.

This clone was detected a few times. The chain uses TRBV10-2 and TRBJ2-3; 9 nucleotides align to TRBD2. Trimming took 6 bases from V and 2 from J; bases not matched to a gene: 6. This CDR3 contains 15 residues. Looked up from germline, CDR1 is WSHSY and CDR2 is SAAADI. CDR3 loop: CASRGTSSYTDTQYF. The CDR3 DNA sequence: TGCGCCAGCAGGGGGACTAGCAGCTACACAGATACGCAGTATTTT.

A note on this clone: Germline and junction disagree at one end, which may indicate a read error. This chain joins TRBV20-1 and TRBJ1-5, with D maybe TRBD1 (6 bases). Germline CDR1 and CDR2: DFQATT and SNEGSKA (reference sequence). This CDR3 is 14 amino acids long. CDR3 nucleotide sequence: TGCAGTGCTAGTCTGGGGACAAGCAGTCAGCCCCAGCATTTT. Translation gives CSASLGTSSQPQHF.

The sample holds one count of this clone. The chain couples TRBV15 to TRBJ2-1; 9 nucleotides match TRBD2. CDR3 length: 17 amino acids. CDR1 and CDR2 from the germline V gene are LNHNV and YYDKDF (reference sequence). V shed 1 base and J 6 bases; nucleotides not matched to a gene: 10. Here the CDR3 reads CATSRVGKRGEGNEQFF. DNA for the CDR3: TGTGCCACCAGCAGAGTGGGGAAGCGGGGGGAGGGCAATGAGCAGTTCTTC.

V gene TRBV27 combines with J gene TRBJ1-2; TRBD1 might be the D (6 bases). The CDR3 extends over 12 amino acids. Looked up from germline, CDR1 is MNHEY and CDR2 is SMNVEV (reference sequence). Between the trimmed V and J ends, which lost 8 bases and 8 bases, there was a span of 15 bases. Written as DNA, the CDR3 is TGTGCCAGCGGTGCACAGGGTACGGGCTACACCTTC. Its translation: CASGAQGTGYTF.

The chain links TRBV10-3 to TRBJ2-7; D is possibly TRBD1 (6 bases). From germline, CDR1 is ENHRY and CDR2 SYGVKD. Trimming removed 6 bases from V and 2 bases from J, with 20 bases in between. The CDR3 runs 16 residues. The CDR3 spells CAISPHRQGPPYEQYF. Here the CDR3 DNA reads TGTGCCATCAGCCCCCATAGGCAGGGGCCTCCCTACGAGCAGTACTTC.

V gene TRBV9 combines with J gene TRBJ1-5; possible D gene TRBD1, 5 bases. The V end lost 7 bases, the J end lost 4 bases, and 12 bases lay between the germline ends. There are 13 residues in the CDR3. The germline V gene has CDR1 SGDLS and CDR2 YYNGEE. CDR3 region: CASSAGGNQPQHF. The CDR3 nucleotides are TGTGCCAGCTCCGCGGGGGGAAATCAGCCCCAGCATTTT.

CDR3 loop: CASRTGQGTNSGANVLTF. CDR3 nucleotides: TGTGCCAGCAGAACAGGACAGGGCACAAACTCTGGGGCCAACGTCCTGACTTTC. This chain uses TRBV11-2 with TRBJ2-6; 8 positions agree with TRBD1. Germline V lookup: CDR1 SGHAT, CDR2 FQNNGV. V dropped 6 bases and J dropped 0; count of bases not matched to a gene: 10. The CDR3 is 18 amino acids.

V usage is TRBV18 and J usage is TRBJ1-1; perhaps TRBD1 as D (6 bases). CDR1 is KGHSH and CDR2 is LQKENI in the germline V gene. The CDR3 spans 15 residues. The ends were cut back, 1 base at V and 1 base at J, with 10 bases in the middle. The CDR3 DNA reads TGTGCCAGCTCACCACATACAGGGCGGAACACTGAAGCTTTCTTT. Translated: CASSPHTGRNTEAFF. Looking up the rest from reference TRBV18 and TRBJ1-1 gives the full variable domain: NAGVMQNPRHLVRRRGQEARLRCSPMKGHSHVYWYRQLPEEGLKFMVYLQKENIIDESGMPKERFSAEFPKEGPSILRIQQVVRGDSAAYFCASSPHTGRNTEAFFGQGTRLTVV.

This clone was seen only once. The genes are TRBV3-1 (or the pseudogene TRBV3-2) and TRBJ2-5; maybe TRBD1 (5 bases). The germline gives CDR1 LGHDT, CDR2 YNNKEL (reference sequence). The CDR3 is 16 residues long. Deletions cut 0 bases from V and 5 bases from J, with 16 bases between. The CDR3: CASSQESQGLGETQYF. The DNA for the CDR3 is TGTGCCAGCAGCCAAGAGAGCCAGGGTCTGGGGGAGACCCAGTACTTC.

V and J are TRBV6-6 and TRBJ1-1; TRBD1 is a possible D gene (5 bases). V lost 5 bases, J lost 1 base, and 8 bases lay in between. Germline V gives CDR1 MNHNY, CDR2 SVGAGI (reference sequence). The CDR3 has 13 residues. Here the CDR3 reads CASSPTENTEAFF. CDR3 in DNA: TGTGCCAGCAGTCCGACAGAGAACACTGAAGCTTTCTTT.